This T cell receptor beta chain was documented in a study of blood T cell repertoires in COVID-19. About the study: Acute-phase and convalescent COVID-19 samples originated in the United States, Italy and Spain.

The authors' processing: It was from reference gene primer amplification that nucleated cell counts were estimated. The table came from immunoSEQ multiplex PCR; TCRdb's copy has only in-frame clones and leaves some out. The V and J calls and clone size come from that table; D and trimming were worked out from the DNA. The profile shows roughly 330,000 clones, around 87% of them singletons. Germline CDR1 is LNHDA and CDR2 is SQIVND (reference sequence). The CDR3 runs 16 residues. V shed 5 bases and J 0 bases; nucleotides not matched to a gene: 8. Study members were between 18 and 89 years old and lived in 24 US regions. Clinical history reported by participants formed the basis on which cohorts were assigned.

The V gene is TRBV19, the J gene TRBJ2-3; 7 bases match TRBD1. This clonotype was obtained from a woman in her twenties or thirties who had recovered from COVID-19. What was sequenced was PBMCs or T cells enriched from blood (not recorded which). The CDR3 loop is CASSQSRDSSTDTQYF. In DNA form, the CDR3 reads TGTGCCAGTAGTCAGAGCCGGGACAGTAGCACAGATACGCAGTATTTT.